A single sample gave rise to the 28 T cell receptor beta chains below, sequenced in a study of response to subunit inactivated influenza vaccine. TCRdb analysed the RT-PCR reads with MiXCR anew, one entry per CDR3 protein. The repertoire holds more than 400,000 distinct CDR3 sequences, approximately 11% seen once, with about 12% in the top ten. The sequences come from PBMCs from blood, collected roughly 48 days after vaccination. Receptors were obtained from a man aged 50 to 60 who received an inactivated influenza vaccine.

The chain employs TRBV12-3 or TRBV12-4 and TRBJ2-1; 8 nucleotides match TRBD2. The CDR3 length is 15 residues. V gave up 1 base and J gave up 4 bases; unmatched junction bases: 3. The CDR3 DNA reads as TGTGCCAGCAGTTTAGGGACTAGCAGATACAATGAGCAGTTCTTC. Translated: CASSLGTSRYNEQFF.

CDR3 in amino acids: CAIGTGNNSPLHF. The CDR3 coding sequence is TGTGCCATCGGAACAGGGAATAATTCACCCCTCCACTTT. The V call is TRBV10-3, the J call TRBJ1-6; weak D call: TRBD1 (6 bases). Trimming took 8 bases from V and 5 from J, leaving 10 bases between them. The CDR3 sequence is 13 residues long. From germline, CDR1 is ENHRY and CDR2 SYGVKD.

A few counts support this clonotype. The CDR3 here is CASSRNTGSGNTIYF. Here the CDR3 DNA reads TGTGCCAGCAGCCGAAATACAGGGTCTGGAAACACCATATATTTT. The V and J genes are TRBV7-2 and TRBJ1-3, with D possibly being TRBD1 (6 bases). The CDR3 consists of 15 residues. V lost 5 bases and J 1 base, leaving 12 bases between the germline ends. Germline lookup yields CDR1 SGHTA and CDR2 FQGNSA. The whole variable domain, remainder taken from reference TRBV7-2 and TRBJ1-3, is GAGVSQSPSNKVTEKGKDVELRCDPISGHTALYWYRQSLGQGLEFLIYFQGNSAPDKSGLPSDRFSAERTGGSVSTLTIQRTQQEDSAVYLCASSRNTGSGNTIYFGEGSWLTVV.

This clonotype was counted at least ten times. The chain couples TRBV28 to TRBJ2-2; D may be TRBD2 (7 bases). V lost 10 bases, J lost 4 bases, and 16 bases lay in between. The CDR3 loop spans 14 amino acids. Germline values: CDR1 MDHEN, CDR2 SYDVKM. CDR3 sequence (DNA): TGTGCCACCCGAGGGGGGGCGACCACCGGGGAGCTGTTTTTT. Translated, it gives CATRGGATTGELFF.

This CDR3 is CASSLAPPPRSYEQYF. Here the CDR3 DNA reads TGTGCCAGCAGCTTAGCGCCTCCCCCGCGATCCTACGAGCAGTACTTC. The chain recombines TRBV7-2 with TRBJ2-7; D unclear. This CDR3 has 16 amino acids. Germline V gene lookup returns CDR1 SGHTA and CDR2 FQGNSA. V was clipped by 0 bases and J by 1 base, with 13 bases between them.

This chain connects TRBV20-1 to TRBJ2-5; 13 bases fit TRBD2. Losses at the gene ends were 3 bases for V and 5 bases for J; bases not matched to a gene: 3. This CDR3 is built from 14 residues. The germline CDR1 and CDR2 sequences are DFQATT and SNEGSKA (reference sequence). CDR3 in DNA: TGCAGTGCTAGGCAGACTAGCGGGGGGGAGACCCAGTACTTC. This sequence encodes CSARQTSGGETQYF.

The chain uses TRBV6-2 or TRBV6-3 and TRBJ1-2; D unclear. V was pared by 2 bases and J by 6 bases, with 10 bases between. The CDR3 contains 13 residues. The V gene's germline CDR1 is MNHEY and CDR2 SVGEGT. The CDR3 nucleotides are TGTGCCAGCAGTTACGGAACGGCAAATGGCTACACCTTC. Protein product: CASSYGTANGYTF.

The chain joins TRBV7-9 to TRBJ1-2; no reliable D call. CDR3 size: 13 residues. CDR1 is SEHNR and CDR2 is FQNEAQ in the germline V gene (reference sequence). The V and J ends lost 5 bases and 4 bases respectively, with 11 bases between them. This CDR3 reads CASSTPGSYGYTF. Here the CDR3 DNA reads TGTGCCAGCAGCACGCCGGGTTCCTATGGCTACACCTTC.

As concerns this clonotype: A much larger clone is a single base away; this may be a read error. The chain uses TRBV5-1 and TRBJ1-1; the D gene is possibly TRBD1 (5 bases). V was clipped by 4 bases and J by 4 bases, with 17 bases between them. CDR3 length equals 15 residues. Germline assignment: CDR1 SGHRS and CDR2 YFSETQ. The CDR3 sequence: CASSASSIGVTEAFF. CDR3 DNA sequence: TGCGCCAGCAGCGCATCCTCGATAGGGGTCACTGAAGCTTTCTTT.

The chain joins TRBV5-5 to TRBJ2-7, with unresolved D. The CDR3 runs to 14 residues. The germline V gene encodes CDR1 SGHKS and CDR2 YYEKEE (reference sequence). The V end lost 0 bases, the J end lost 3 bases, and 10 bases lay between the germline ends. The CDR3 DNA sequence: TGTGCCAGCAGCTTGGTGTCAGTAAACTACGAGCAGTACTTC. Translated, it gives CASSLVSVNYEQYF.

This chain connects TRBV20-1 to TRBJ2-7; D assignment may be TRBD1 or TRBD2 (5 bases each). This CDR3 contains 13 residues. The V end lost 6 bases, the J end lost 0 bases, and 12 bases lay between the germline ends. Germline CDR1 is DFQATT and CDR2 is SNEGSKA (reference sequence). The CDR3 sequence is CSAGTDGSYEQYF. The DNA of the CDR3 is TGCAGTGCGGGGACGGACGGCTCCTACGAGCAGTACTTC.

This clonotype came up a few times. This chain links TRBV4-3 with TRBJ2-3; 9 bases fit TRBD2. The J segment lost 2 bases and the V segment lost 3 bases, leaving 6 bases of the junction unmatched. Germline lookup yields CDR1 LGHNA and CDR2 YSLEER. This CDR3 has 16 amino acids. The CDR3 DNA reads as TGCGCCAGCAGCCAGGGACTAGCCACCTACACAGATACGCAGTATTTT. Protein sequence: CASSQGLATYTDTQYF.

This clonotype was seen a handful of times. The V gene is TRBV4-2, the J gene TRBJ1-3; D perhaps matches TRBD1 (6 bases). Germline CDR1 LGHNA, CDR2 YNFKEQ. V lost 1 base to trimming and J lost 2 bases, with 9 bases between them. This CDR3 has 15 residues. The CDR3 loop is CASSQGRGTGNTIYF. The CDR3 region has the DNA TGTGCCAGCAGCCAAGGGAGGGGGACTGGAAACACCATATATTTT.

This clonotype was recorded a few times. J is TRBJ1-1 and V is TRBV5-1; D is ambiguous. The CDR3 is 15 amino acids. Germline V gene lookup returns CDR1 SGHRS and CDR2 YFSETQ. Between the trimmed V and J ends, which lost 1 base and 2 bases, there was a span of 12 bases. CDR3 loop: CASSLRGQYNTEAFF. CDR3 sequence (DNA): TGCGCCAGCAGCTTGAGAGGTCAATACAACACTGAAGCTTTCTTT. Filled out from reference TRBV5-1 and TRBJ1-1, the complete variable domain reads KAGVTQTPRYLIKTRGQQVTLSCSPISGHRSVSWYQQTPGQGLQFLFEYFSETQRNKGNFPGRFSGRQFSNSRSEMNVSTLELGDSALYLCASSLRGQYNTEAFFGQGTRLTVV.

This clonotype turned up a few times. The V and J genes are TRBV24-1 and TRBJ2-6; D gene uncertain. The germline gives CDR1 KGHDR, CDR2 SFDVKD. This CDR3 has 19 residues. Deletions cut 4 bases from V and 0 bases from J, with 18 bases between. CDR3 bases: TGTGCCACCAGTGACCCCGACCCCCGTCCGGGCTCTGGGGCCAACGTCCTGACTTTC. It encodes CATSDPDPRPGSGANVLTF.

The gene calls are TRBV12-5 and TRBJ2-1; TRBD1 is a possible D gene (5 bases). The CDR3 is 13 residues long. Deletions cut 7 bases from V and 9 bases from J, with 16 bases between. The germline V gene has CDR1 LGHNT and CDR2 FRNRAP. The CDR3 region has the DNA TGTGCTAGTGCCCACCTCAGGGTCGGTGAGCAGTTCTTC. Its protein is CASAHLRVGEQFF.

This clonotype was observed a handful of times. This chain uses TRBV6-2 or TRBV6-3 with TRBJ1-1; D is possibly TRBD1 (5 bases). V was cut by 2 bases and J by 5 bases, with 12 bases left in between. Germline V CDR1 and CDR2: MNHEY, SVGEGT. This CDR3 contains 14 residues. This CDR3 is CASSYDQGGTEAFF. The CDR3 DNA reads as TGTGCCAGCAGTTACGACCAGGGAGGGACTGAAGCTTTCTTT.

The sample holds a few counts of this clonotype. The rearrangement uses TRBV10-3 and TRBJ2-3; 8 bases fit TRBD2. CDR3 size: 16 residues. CDR1 and CDR2 (germline): ENHRY, SYGVKD. The J segment lost 0 bases and the V segment lost 6 bases, leaving 8 bases of the junction unmatched. This CDR3 is CAIRQRGRGSTDTQYF. The CDR3 coding sequence is TGTGCCATCAGGCAGCGGGGGCGGGGGAGCACAGATACGCAGTATTTT.

In this sample, this clonotype turned up a few times. The gene calls are TRBV7-9 and TRBJ1-5; D call uncertain. This CDR3 is 12 amino acids long. The V gene lost 2 bases and the J gene lost 7 bases, with 6 bases spanning the gap. The germline gives CDR1 SEHNR, CDR2 FQNEAQ (reference sequence). The CDR3 region has the DNA TGTGCCAGCAGCTTACAGAACCAGCCCCAGCATTTT. Its protein is CASSLQNQPQHF. Supplemented by reference TRBV7-9 and TRBJ1-5, the full variable domain reads DTGVSQNPRHKITKRGQNVTFRCDPISEHNRLYWYRQTLGQGPEFLTYFQNEAQLEKSRLLSDRFSAERPKGSFSTLEIQRTEQGDSAMYLCASSLQNQPQHFGDGTRLSIL.

CDR3 protein: CSASLAPLLNTEAFF. CDR3 nucleotides: TGCAGTGCTAGTTTGGCACCCTTATTGAACACTGAAGCTTTCTTT. This chain uses TRBV20-1 with TRBJ1-1; no reliable D call. Trimming left V 3 bases short and J 0 bases short, with 14 bases between. The germline CDR1 and CDR2 sequences are DFQATT and SNEGSKA (reference sequence). This CDR3 comprises 15 residues.

This clonotype occurred a few times. The rearrangement links TRBV7-9 to TRBJ2-4, with 11 bases fitting TRBD1. V dropped 5 bases and J dropped 1; count of bases not matched to a gene: 4. CDR3 length: 16 residues. Per the germline V gene, CDR1 is SEHNR and CDR2 is FQNEAQ (reference sequence). The CDR3 bases are TGTGCCAGCAGCCTCGGACAGGGGGCCGCCAAAAACATTCAGTACTTC. This translates into CASSLGQGAAKNIQYF.

This clonotype was counted many times. The chain combines TRBV20-1 with TRBJ2-1; D not certain. Trimming took 5 bases from V and 1 from J, leaving 9 bases between them. Germline CDR1 reads DFQATT; CDR2 reads SNEGSKA (reference sequence). This CDR3 spans 13 amino acids. The CDR3 loop is CSARPGSYNEQFF. CDR3 sequence (DNA): TGCAGTGCTCGCCCTGGGTCCTACAATGAGCAGTTCTTC.

The V gene is TRBV7-9, the J gene TRBJ2-3; no definite D call. Germline loops: CDR1 SEHNR, CDR2 FQNEAQ (reference sequence). The CDR3 runs 13 residues. Deletions cut 5 bases from V and 6 bases from J, with 12 bases between. The CDR3 DNA follows: TGTGCCAGCAGCGTCATTCCTCTGGATACGCAGTATTTT. It codes for CASSVIPLDTQYF. Using reference TRBV7-9 and TRBJ2-3 for the parts outside the CDR3, the full variable domain is DTGVSQNPRHKITKRGQNVTFRCDPISEHNRLYWYRQTLGQGPEFLTYFQNEAQLEKSRLLSDRFSAERPKGSFSTLEIQRTEQGDSAMYLCASSVIPLDTQYFGPGTRLTVL.

This rearrangement joins TRBV6-1 to TRBJ1-2; TRBD1 matches at 7 bases. J lost 7 bases, V lost 7 bases, and 15 bases had no gene match. The CDR3 has 15 residues. Germline V gene data show CDR1 as MNHNS and CDR2 as SASEGT. The CDR3 here is CASKKTGSDRFGYTF. The CDR3, as DNA: TGTGCCAGCAAAAAGACAGGGAGTGATAGATTTGGCTACACCTTC.

This clonotype was found a few times. The chain combines TRBV7-2 with TRBJ2-3; D unresolved. Trimming removed 1 base at V and 6 bases at J, with 8 bases between. The CDR3 covers 13 residues. Germline loops: CDR1 SGHTA, CDR2 FQGNSA. DNA of the CDR3: TGTGCCAGCAGCTTAGAACCCCAGGATACGCAGTATTTT. Residues: CASSLEPQDTQYF. Looking up the rest from reference TRBV7-2 and TRBJ2-3 gives the full variable domain: GAGVSQSPSNKVTEKGKDVELRCDPISGHTALYWYRQSLGQGLEFLIYFQGNSAPDKSGLPSDRFSAERTGGSVSTLTIQRTQQEDSAVYLCASSLEPQDTQYFGPGTRLTVL.

To note about this clonotype: At one boundary the junction diverges from the germline segment, which might be a read error. The V gene is TRBV13, the J gene TRBJ1-2, with D unresolved. Germline lookup yields CDR1 PRHDT and CDR2 FYEKMQ (reference sequence). The CDR3 sequence is 14 residues long. The CDR3 nucleotides read TGTGCCAGCAGCCTAGGGTCCATCAACTATGGCTACACCTTC. Translating it yields CASSLGSINYGYTF.

The chain carries TRBV5-1 and TRBJ2-2, with 8 bases matching TRBD1. This CDR3 spans 15 amino acids. V shed 5 bases, J shed 3 bases, and the junction held 6 bases outside the gene matches. Per germline, CDR1 SGHRS and CDR2 YFSETQ. CDR3 in amino acids: CASRADRVYTGELFF. CDR3 bases: TGCGCCAGCAGAGCGGACAGGGTTTACACCGGGGAGCTGTTTTTT.

There are many counts of this clonotype. The gene calls are TRBV29-1 and TRBJ2-7, with 8 bases fitting TRBD1. CDR1 and CDR2 (germline): SQVTM, ANQGSEA. There are 13 residues in the CDR3. V was pared by 6 bases and J by 5 bases, with 9 bases of the junction left unmatched. The CDR3 protein is CSVAPGTGDEQYF. As DNA, the CDR3 is TGCAGCGTAGCCCCAGGGACAGGCGACGAGCAGTACTTC.